This passage covers 15 T cell receptor beta chains from one sample sequenced in a study of circulating CD8 cells and anti-PD-1 response in melanoma. Each library started from 15 ng of total RNA using the QIAseq Immune Repertoire TCR panel. TCRdb re-derived calls from the reads in MiXCR, one entry per CDR3 protein. The sample has 500 or so distinct CDR3 sequences, about 5.9% seen once. Sorting of live CD3+CD8+TCRalphabeta+ cells by PD-1 and/or TIGIT gave four subsets. The input for sequencing was CD8+ T cells from PBMCs, taken at baseline or after one month of anti-PD-1 therapy (not recorded which). Receptors originate from a human donor with melanoma.

This clonotype counts as large (0.1 to 1%). The chain is built from TRBV20-1 and TRBJ2-7; 7 bases match TRBD1. V gave up 1 base and J gave up 2 bases; unmatched junction bases: 5. Germline V lookup: CDR1 DFQATT, CDR2 SNEGSKA (reference sequence). The CDR3 is 14 amino acids. DNA of the CDR3: TGCAGTGCTAGAGGGACAGGACTTACCTACGAGCAGTACTTC. Protein: CSARGTGLTYEQYF.

This clonotype is large. The genes are TRBV3-1 and TRBJ1-6; 9 bases match TRBD1. Germline V gene lookup returns CDR1 LGHDT and CDR2 YNNKEL (reference sequence). The CDR3 contains 17 residues. With 5 bases clipped from V and 10 bases from J, the junction kept 15 bases outside the gene matches. The DNA for the CDR3 is TGTGCCAGCAGCAGGGGGGAGGACAGGGGAACCGGATCACCCCTCCACTTT. Protein: CASSRGEDRGTGSPLHF.

V and J are TRBV11-1 and TRBJ2-3; the match to TRBD2 covers 13 bases. The CDR3 spans 18 residues. V lost 3 bases, J lost 0 bases, and 6 bases stayed unmatched. The germline gives CDR1 SGHAT, CDR2 FQDESV (reference sequence). The CDR3 region has the DNA TGTGCCAGCAGCTTCCCGACTAGCGGGGGGTCTAGCACAGATACGCAGTATTTT. It yields the protein CASSFPTSGGSSTDTQYF.

The DNA of the CDR3 is TGTGCCAGCAGCTTAGGAGGGCTCCAAGAGACCCAGTACTTC. Translated, it gives CASSLGGLQETQYF. V is TRBV7-3 and J is TRBJ2-5, with D tentatively TRBD2 (6 bases). Germline V CDR1 and CDR2: SGHTA, FQGTGA. The CDR3 runs to 14 residues. With 2 bases removed from V and 1 base from J, the gap between germline ends came to 8 bases.

Relative to its sample, this clonotype is large. V usage is TRBV24-1 and J usage is TRBJ2-5, with a possible D match to TRBD1 (6 bases). Germline V gives CDR1 KGHDR, CDR2 SFDVKD. Trimming left V 7 bases short and J 5 bases short, with 7 bases between. The CDR3 spans 11 residues. The CDR3 coding sequence is TGTGCCACCAGCGACAGGGAGACCCAGTACTTC. Protein sequence: CATSDRETQYF.

By its share, this clonotype is large. The rearrangement links TRBV20-1 to TRBJ2-5; 9 bases are a match to TRBD1. V gave up 5 bases and J gave up 6 bases; unmatched junction bases: 4. Looked up from germline, CDR1 is DFQATT and CDR2 is SNEGSKA (reference sequence). This CDR3 region has 12 residues. CDR3 coding DNA: TGCAGTGCTGGACAGGGGACGCAGACCCAGTACTTC. It codes for CSAGQGTQTQYF.

By frequency in the sample, this clonotype is large. The CDR3 loop reads CASSQSLERDTDTQYF. The CDR3 DNA is TGCGCCAGCAGTCAATCGTTGGAGCGGGACACAGATACGCAGTATTTT. The chain links TRBV23-1 to TRBJ2-3, with 7 bases fitting TRBD2. TRBV23-1 is an ORF, and what it does is uncertain. V was pared by 0 bases and J by 2 bases, with 5 bases of the junction left unmatched. The CDR3 extends over 16 amino acids.

In regard to this clonotype: This clone may be a read error of a much larger clone one base away. The V gene is TRBV28, the J gene TRBJ1-4; 8 nucleotides agree with TRBD1. CDR1 MDHEN and CDR2 SYDVKM come from the germline V gene. The CDR3 is made up of 16 amino acids. CDR3 in amino acids: CTSSLYRQGINEKLFF. For the CDR3, the DNA is TGTACCAGCAGTTTATACAGACAGGGGATTAATGAAAAACTGTTTTTT.

This clonotype is deemed large. The genes are TRBV19 and TRBJ2-7, with 8 bases fitting TRBD1. Germline-derived CDR1 and CDR2 are LNHDA and SQIVND (reference sequence). The CDR3 is 14 amino acids. Losses at the gene ends were 5 bases for V and 2 bases for J; bases not matched to a gene: 5. CDR3 DNA: TGTGCCAGTAGTGTAACAGGGGGGACCTACGAGCAGTACTTC. Protein product: CASSVTGGTYEQYF.

This clonotype is termed large. The chain is built from TRBV4-1 and TRBJ1-1, with D uncertain. Germline V gives CDR1 MGHRA, CDR2 YSYEKL. The CDR3 consists of 12 residues. V was shortened by 6 bases and J by 2 bases, with 7 bases between the two germline ends. CDR3 amino acids: CASRLGNTEAFF. For the CDR3, the DNA is TGCGCCAGCAGGCTGGGTAACACTGAAGCTTTCTTT.

By share of the sample, this clonotype is large. The chain is built from TRBV9 and TRBJ1-5; the D is unclear. The CDR3 is made up of 14 amino acids. Trimming shortened V by 3 bases and J by 6 bases, and 13 bases separated the two germline ends. The germline CDR1 and CDR2 sequences are SGDLS and YYNGEE. The CDR3: CASSGEGTVQPQHF. DNA for the CDR3: TGTGCCAGCAGCGGGGAGGGTACGGTTCAGCCCCAGCATTTT.

This clonotype was observed once. Possible read error: a much larger clone is one base away. The chain is built from TRBV20-1 and TRBJ2-3, with D perhaps matching TRBD1 or TRBD2 (6 bases each). The CDR3 covers 12 residues. Germline V gene lookup returns CDR1 DFQATT and CDR2 SNEGSKA (reference sequence). CDR3 coding DNA: TGCAGTGCTAGGGAGGGGGGCCAGACGCGGTATTTT. Translation: CSAREGGQTRYF.

Concerning this clonotype itself: Mismatch with germline at one junction end may stem from a read error. The chain employs TRBV5-5 and TRBJ2-7; D perhaps matches TRBD1 (5 bases). Germline CDR1 SGHKS, CDR2 YYEKEE (reference sequence). This CDR3 spans 12 amino acids. DNA of the CDR3: TGTGCCAGCAGCTTGGAAGGGGTCAGTTTGAACTTC. Its translation is CASSLEGVSLNF.

This clonotype is deemed large. The V and J genes are TRBV5-6 and TRBJ2-7; no clear D gene. The CDR3 extends over 14 amino acids. The germline V gene encodes CDR1 SGHDT and CDR2 YYEEEE. Trimming cost V 1 base and J 0 bases, with 8 bases left between them. The CDR3 bases are TGTGCCAGCAGCTTGTCCGATAGCTCCTACGAGCAGTACTTC. Translating gives CASSLSDSSYEQYF.

By share of the sample, this clonotype is medium-sized. This chain links TRBV19 with TRBJ2-7; 9 bases are shared with TRBD2. The CDR3 covers 14 residues. V shed 5 bases, J shed 1 base, and the junction held 3 bases outside the gene matches. Germline CDR1 LNHDA, CDR2 SQIVND (reference sequence). The CDR3 sequence is CASSLAGPSYEQYF. CDR3 sequence (DNA): TGTGCCAGTAGTCTAGCGGGGCCGTCCTACGAGCAGTACTTC.